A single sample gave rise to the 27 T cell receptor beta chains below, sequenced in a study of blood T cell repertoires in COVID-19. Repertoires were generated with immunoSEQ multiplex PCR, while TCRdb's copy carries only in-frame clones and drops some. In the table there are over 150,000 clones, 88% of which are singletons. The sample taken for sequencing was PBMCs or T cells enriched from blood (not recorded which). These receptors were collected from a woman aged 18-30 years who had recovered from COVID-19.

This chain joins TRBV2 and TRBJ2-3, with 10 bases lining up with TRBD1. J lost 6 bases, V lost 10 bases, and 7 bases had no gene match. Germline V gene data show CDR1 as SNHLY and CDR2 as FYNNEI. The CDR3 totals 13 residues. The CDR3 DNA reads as TGTGCCAAAGGACAGGGGGGGGAGGATACGCAGTATTTT. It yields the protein CAKGQGGEDTQYF.

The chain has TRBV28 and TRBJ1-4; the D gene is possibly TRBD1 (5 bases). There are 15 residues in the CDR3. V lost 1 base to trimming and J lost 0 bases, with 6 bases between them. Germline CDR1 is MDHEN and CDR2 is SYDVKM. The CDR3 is CASSLSGATNEKLFF. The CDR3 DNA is TGTGCCAGCAGTTTATCGGGGGCAACTAATGAAAAACTGTTTTTT.

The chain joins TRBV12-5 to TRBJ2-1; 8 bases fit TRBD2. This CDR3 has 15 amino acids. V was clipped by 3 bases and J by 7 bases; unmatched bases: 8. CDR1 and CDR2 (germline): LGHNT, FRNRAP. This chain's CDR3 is CASGLGESGRNEQFF. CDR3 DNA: TGTGCTAGTGGTTTAGGGGAGAGCGGGAGAAATGAGCAGTTCTTC.

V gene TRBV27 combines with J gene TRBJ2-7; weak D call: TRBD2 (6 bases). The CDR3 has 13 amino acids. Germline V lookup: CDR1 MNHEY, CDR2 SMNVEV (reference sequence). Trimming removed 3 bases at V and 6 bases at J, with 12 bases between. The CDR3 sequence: CASSFREDSEQYF. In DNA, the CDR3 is TGTGCCAGCAGTTTCAGGGAGGATTCCGAGCAGTACTTC.

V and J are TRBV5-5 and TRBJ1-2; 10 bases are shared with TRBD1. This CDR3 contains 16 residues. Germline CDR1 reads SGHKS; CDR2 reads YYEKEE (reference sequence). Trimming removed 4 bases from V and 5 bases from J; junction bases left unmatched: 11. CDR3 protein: CASSAKIGQGVYGYTF. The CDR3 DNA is TGTGCCAGCAGCGCTAAGATTGGACAGGGGGTGTATGGCTACACCTTC. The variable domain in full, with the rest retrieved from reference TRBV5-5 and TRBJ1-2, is DAGVTQSPTHLIKTRGQQVTLRCSPISGHKSVSWYQQVLGQGPQFIFQYYEKEERGRGNFPDRFSARQFPNYSSELNVNALLLGDSALYLCASSAKIGQGVYGYTFGSGTRLTVV.

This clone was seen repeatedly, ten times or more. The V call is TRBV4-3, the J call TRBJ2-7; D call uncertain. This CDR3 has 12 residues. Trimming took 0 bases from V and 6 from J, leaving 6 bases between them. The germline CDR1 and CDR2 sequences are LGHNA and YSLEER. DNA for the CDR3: TGCGCCAGCAGCCAAGAGCACGGCGAGCAGTACTTC. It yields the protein CASSQEHGEQYF.

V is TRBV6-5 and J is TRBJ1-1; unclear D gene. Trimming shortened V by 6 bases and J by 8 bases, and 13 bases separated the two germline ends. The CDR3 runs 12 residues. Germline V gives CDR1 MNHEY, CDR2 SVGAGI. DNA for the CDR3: TGTGCCAGCAGCTTTAGCGGACGGGAAGCTTTCTTT. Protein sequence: CASSFSGREAFF.

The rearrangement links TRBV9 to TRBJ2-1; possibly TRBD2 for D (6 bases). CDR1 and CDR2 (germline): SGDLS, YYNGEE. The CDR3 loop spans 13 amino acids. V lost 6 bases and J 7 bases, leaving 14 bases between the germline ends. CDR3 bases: TGTGCCAGCAACTCAAGGGGAGGTAATGAGCAGTTCTTC. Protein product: CASNSRGGNEQFF.

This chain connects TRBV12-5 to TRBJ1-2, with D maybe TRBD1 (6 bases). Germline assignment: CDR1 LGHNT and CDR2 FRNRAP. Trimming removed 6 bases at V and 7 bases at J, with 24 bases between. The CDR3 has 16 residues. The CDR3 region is CASGNGQSFRVTGYTF. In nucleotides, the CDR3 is TGTGCTAGTGGAAACGGACAGTCCTTTAGGGTTACTGGCTACACCTTC.

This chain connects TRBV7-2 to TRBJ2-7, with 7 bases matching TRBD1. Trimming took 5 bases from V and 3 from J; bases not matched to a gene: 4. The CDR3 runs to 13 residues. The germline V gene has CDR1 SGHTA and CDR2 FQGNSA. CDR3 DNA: TGTGCCAGCAGCAACCGACAGGGCTACGAGCAGTACTTC. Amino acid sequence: CASSNRQGYEQYF. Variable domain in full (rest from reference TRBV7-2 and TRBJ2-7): GAGVSQSPSNKVTEKGKDVELRCDPISGHTALYWYRQSLGQGLEFLIYFQGNSAPDKSGLPSDRFSAERTGGSVSTLTIQRTQQEDSAVYLCASSNRQGYEQYFGPGTRLTVT.

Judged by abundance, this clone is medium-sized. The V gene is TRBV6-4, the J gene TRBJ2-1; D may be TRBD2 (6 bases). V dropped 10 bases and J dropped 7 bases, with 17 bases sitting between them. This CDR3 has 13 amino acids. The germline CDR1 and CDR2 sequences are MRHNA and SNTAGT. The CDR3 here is CATGEEGINEQFF. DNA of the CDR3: TGTGCCACCGGAGAGGAGGGGATAAATGAGCAGTTCTTC.

CDR3 sequence reads: CASSQRTGRGNTIYF. The CDR3 coding sequence is TGCGCCAGCAGCCAACGGACAGGGCGTGGAAACACCATATATTTT. This chain uses TRBV4-1 with TRBJ1-3; TRBD1 aligns across 8 bases. This CDR3 spans 15 amino acids. Trimming took 2 bases from V and 3 from J; bases not matched to a gene: 3. CDR1 MGHRA and CDR2 YSYEKL come from the germline V gene.

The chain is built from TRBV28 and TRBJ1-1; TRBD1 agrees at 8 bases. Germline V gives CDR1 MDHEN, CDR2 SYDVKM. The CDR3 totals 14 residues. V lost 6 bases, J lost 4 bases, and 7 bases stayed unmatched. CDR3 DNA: TGTGCCAGCAGCCCGACAGGGGCAGCCACTGAAGCTTTCTTT. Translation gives CASSPTGAATEAFF.

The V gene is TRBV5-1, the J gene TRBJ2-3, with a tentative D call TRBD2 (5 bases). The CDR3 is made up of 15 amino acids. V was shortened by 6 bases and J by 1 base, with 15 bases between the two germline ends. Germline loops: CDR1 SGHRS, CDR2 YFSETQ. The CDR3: CASIPDYSRTDTQYF. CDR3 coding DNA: TGCGCCAGCATCCCTGACTATTCCCGCACAGATACGCAGTATTTT.

CDR3 in DNA: TGTGCCAGCAGCCCTAATAGGGGGGGATACTATGGCTACACCTTC. As protein: CASSPNRGGYYGYTF. V is TRBV7-2 and J is TRBJ1-2; tentatively, D is TRBD1 (6 bases). The V end was cut by 5 bases, the J end by 3 bases, with 16 bases between. The germline CDR1 and CDR2 sequences are SGHTA and FQGNSA. The CDR3 sequence is 15 residues long.

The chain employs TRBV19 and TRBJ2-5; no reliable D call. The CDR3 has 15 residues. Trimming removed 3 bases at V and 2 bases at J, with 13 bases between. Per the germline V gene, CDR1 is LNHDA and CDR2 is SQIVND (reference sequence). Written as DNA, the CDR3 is TGTGCCAGTAGTATTTCGTCGGGTTGGCAAGAGACCCAGTACTTC. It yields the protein CASSISSGWQETQYF.

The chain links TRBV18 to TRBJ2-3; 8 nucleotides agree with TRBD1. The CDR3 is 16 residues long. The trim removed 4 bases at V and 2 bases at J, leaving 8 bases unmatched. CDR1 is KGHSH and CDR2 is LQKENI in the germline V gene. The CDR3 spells CASSRLRTGLTDTQYF. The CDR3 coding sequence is TGTGCCAGCTCACGACTCCGGACAGGGCTCACAGATACGCAGTATTTT. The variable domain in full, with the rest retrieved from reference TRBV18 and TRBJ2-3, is NAGVMQNPRHLVRRRGQEARLRCSPMKGHSHVYWYRQLPEEGLKFMVYLQKENIIDESGMPKERFSAEFPKEGPSILRIQQVVRGDSAAYFCASSRLRTGLTDTQYFGPGTRLTVL.

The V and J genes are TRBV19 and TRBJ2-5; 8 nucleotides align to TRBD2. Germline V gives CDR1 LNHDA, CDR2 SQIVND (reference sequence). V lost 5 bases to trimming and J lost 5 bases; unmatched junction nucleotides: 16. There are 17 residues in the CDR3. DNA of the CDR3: TGTGCCAGTAGTCCCCTGACTAGCGCATTGGTGGTGGAGACCCAGTACTTC. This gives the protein CASSPLTSALVVETQYF.

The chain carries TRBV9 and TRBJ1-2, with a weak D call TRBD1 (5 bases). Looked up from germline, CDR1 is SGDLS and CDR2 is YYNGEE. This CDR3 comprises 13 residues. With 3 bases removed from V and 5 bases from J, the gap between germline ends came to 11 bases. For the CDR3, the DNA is TGTGCCAGCAGCGGGGGGGGACCGTATGGCTACACCTTC. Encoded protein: CASSGGGPYGYTF.

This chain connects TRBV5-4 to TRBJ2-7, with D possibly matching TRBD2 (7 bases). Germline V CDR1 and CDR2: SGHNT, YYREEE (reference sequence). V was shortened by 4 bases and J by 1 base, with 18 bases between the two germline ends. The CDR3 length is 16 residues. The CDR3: CASSLGGGGPSYEQYF. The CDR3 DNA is TGTGCCAGCAGCCTAGGCGGGGGCGGGCCTTCCTACGAGCAGTACTTC.

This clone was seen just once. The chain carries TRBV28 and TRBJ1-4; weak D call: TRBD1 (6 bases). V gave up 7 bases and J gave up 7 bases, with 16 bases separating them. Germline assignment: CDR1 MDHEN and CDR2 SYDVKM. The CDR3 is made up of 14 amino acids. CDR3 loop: CASIGGQVGEKLFF. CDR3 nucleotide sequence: TGTGCCAGCATAGGGGGTCAGGTCGGTGAAAAACTGTTTTTT.

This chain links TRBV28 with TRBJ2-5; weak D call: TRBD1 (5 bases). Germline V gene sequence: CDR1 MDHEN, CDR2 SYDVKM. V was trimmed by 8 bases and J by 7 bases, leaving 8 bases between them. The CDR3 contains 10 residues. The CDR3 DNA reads TGTGCCAGCGGACACTGGACCCAGTACTTC. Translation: CASGHWTQYF.

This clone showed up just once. The CDR3 DNA reads as TGTGCCAGCAGTTTAGCGCTAAATGAGCAGTTCTTC. It specifies CASSLALNEQFF. The rearrangement joins TRBV12-3 or TRBV12-4 to TRBJ2-1; no reliable D call. The CDR3 has 12 amino acids. Trimming removed 0 bases from V and 7 bases from J, with 4 bases in between.

The CDR3 DNA sequence: TGTGCCAGCAGTTACTCGGGACAGGGTTCTTACGAGCAGTACTTC. Protein sequence: CASSYSGQGSYEQYF. The rearrangement links TRBV6-5 to TRBJ2-7; 9 positions match TRBD1. The trim removed 0 bases at V and 4 bases at J, leaving 4 bases unmatched. Germline CDR1 MNHEY, CDR2 SVGAGI. The CDR3 consists of 15 residues.

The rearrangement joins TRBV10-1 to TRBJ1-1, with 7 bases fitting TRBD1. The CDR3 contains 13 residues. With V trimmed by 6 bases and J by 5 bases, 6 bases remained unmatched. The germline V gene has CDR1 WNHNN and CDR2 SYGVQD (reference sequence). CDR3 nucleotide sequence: TGCGCCAGCAGAGAACAGGGGAAAACTGAAGCTTTCTTT. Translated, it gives CASREQGKTEAFF.

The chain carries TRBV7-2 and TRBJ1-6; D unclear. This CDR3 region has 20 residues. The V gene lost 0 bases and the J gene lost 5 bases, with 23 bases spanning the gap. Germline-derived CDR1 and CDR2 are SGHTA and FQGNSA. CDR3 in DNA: TGTGCCAGCAGCTTAGCTGGTACAGCCCTGCCCTTTTACCATAATTCACCCCTCCACTTT. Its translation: CASSLAGTALPFYHNSPLHF.

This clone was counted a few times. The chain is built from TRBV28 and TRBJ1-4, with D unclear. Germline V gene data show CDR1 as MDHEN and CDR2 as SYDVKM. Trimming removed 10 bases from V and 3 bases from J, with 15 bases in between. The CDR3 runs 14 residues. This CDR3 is CATRTGGANEKLFF. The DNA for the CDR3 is TGTGCCACACGAACGGGTGGAGCTAATGAAAAACTGTTTTTT. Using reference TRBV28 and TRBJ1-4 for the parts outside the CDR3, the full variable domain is DVKVTQSSRYLVKRTGEKVFLECVQDMDHENMFWYRQDPGLGLRLIYFSYDVKMKEKGDIPEGYSVSREKKERFSLILESASTNQTSMYLCATRTGGANEKLFFGSGTQLSVL.